This T cell receptor beta chain was documented in a study of preoperative IRX-2 immunotherapy in early breast cancer. Clones were read by immunoSEQ multiplex PCR, and TCRdb kept only the in-frame ones, dropping some. The repertoire holds fewer than 4,500 clones, more than 70% seen once, with about 6% in the top ten. Treatment given: preoperative locoregional IRX-2 cytokine immunotherapy. Patients received preoperative, locoregional IRX-2 cytokine immunotherapy in a phase Ib study. Trimming removed 6 bases from V and 2 bases from J, with 15 bases in between. Germline assignment: CDR1 LNHDA and CDR2 SQIVND (reference sequence). The CDR3 extends over 15 amino acids.

The sample was tumor tissue, taken before IRX-2 immunotherapy. This clonotype was sampled from a human donor with breast cancer. The chain joins TRBV19 to TRBJ2-3; D is uncertain. The CDR3 loop reads CASSPRAVNTDTQYF. The DNA of the CDR3 is TGTGCCAGTAGCCCCCGGGCCGTCAACACAGATACGCAGTATTTT.